Below are 24 T cell receptor beta chains sequenced from a single sample in a study of T cells in Graves' hyperthyroidism and ophthalmopathy. Amplified regions were TCR beta CDR3 sequences from RNA transcripts. The HTBI set primed first-round TCR CDR3 RT-PCR. TCRdb reprocessed the multiplex PCR reads with MiXCR, giving one entry per CDR3 protein. The sample yields approximately 300,000 distinct CDR3 sequences, around 17% seen once. The source material was blood. The receptors stem from a man younger than 45 with Graves' hyperthyroidism.

Only a few counts were recorded for this clonotype. This chain uses TRBV4-1 with TRBJ1-1; D gene uncertain. From germline, CDR1 is MGHRA and CDR2 YSYEKL. Deletions cut 4 bases from V and 4 bases from J, with 10 bases between. The CDR3 length is 13 residues. The CDR3 protein is CASSRSEGTEAFF. DNA for the CDR3: TGCGCCAGCAGCCGTTCAGAGGGCACTGAAGCTTTCTTT.

This clonotype was picked up many times. The chain links TRBV12-3 or TRBV12-4 to TRBJ2-1, with 7 bases lining up with TRBD1. The CDR3 spans 14 residues. The V segment lost 0 bases and the J segment 8 bases; nucleotides outside the gene matches: 4. The CDR3, as DNA: TGTGCCAGCAGTTTAGCGCTAGGGGGCTATGAGCAGTTCTTC. Its translation is CASSLALGGYEQFF.

This clonotype was counted at least ten times. V gene TRBV7-9 combines with J gene TRBJ2-3; 14 positions agree with TRBD2. The CDR3 spans 16 residues. V trimming: 4 bases; J trimming: 7 bases; junction bases outside the gene matches: 7. In germline, CDR1 is SEHNR, CDR2 FQNEAQ (reference sequence). CDR3 in DNA: TGTGCCAGCAGCTCGGGGACTAGCGGGAGCTCGTATACGCAGTATTTT. This codes for CASSSGTSGSSYTQYF.

This clonotype turned up a few times. The chain recombines TRBV4-1 with TRBJ2-7; D could derive from TRBD1 or TRBD2 (5 bases each). Germline CDR1 reads MGHRA; CDR2 reads YSYEKL. The CDR3 is 14 amino acids. V lost 0 bases and J 6 bases, leaving 12 bases between the germline ends. The CDR3 loop reads CASSQEGPAAEQYF. For the CDR3, the DNA is TGCGCCAGCAGCCAAGAGGGACCAGCCGCCGAGCAGTACTTC.

The rearrangement links TRBV28 to TRBJ2-3; 9 bases fit TRBD2. Per germline, CDR1 MDHEN and CDR2 SYDVKM. CDR3 length equals 14 residues. With 6 bases clipped from V and 5 bases from J, the junction kept 6 bases outside the gene matches. The CDR3 sequence is CASRRLAAGDTQYF. CDR3 bases: TGTGCCAGCAGGAGACTAGCGGCAGGAGATACGCAGTATTTT.

This sequence joins TRBV11-2 and TRBJ1-2; D call uncertain. The CDR3 has 18 amino acids. V shed 1 base and J shed 5 bases, with 23 bases lying between them. The germline V gene has CDR1 SGHAT and CDR2 FQNNGV. CDR3 in amino acids: CASSLARGWVKVLYGYTF. In DNA, the CDR3 is TGTGCCAGCAGCTTAGCCCGGGGTTGGGTCAAGGTTCTATATGGCTACACCTTC.

On this clonotype itself: A read error is possible here, since a much larger clone lies one base away. V gene TRBV11-2 combines with J gene TRBJ2-2, with a possible D match to TRBD2 (6 bases). Germline CDR1 is SGHAT and CDR2 is FQNNGV. This CDR3 comprises 15 residues. CDR3 loop: CASSLRDFYTGEQFF. The CDR3 nucleotides are TGTGCCAGCAGCTTAAGGGACTTTTACACCGGGGAGCAGTTTTTT. The full variable domain, with the rest looked up from reference TRBV11-2 and TRBJ2-2, is EAGVAQSPRYKIIEKRQSVAFWCNPISGHATLYWYQQILGQGPKLLIQFQNNGVVDDSQLPKDRFSAERLKGVDSTLKIQPAKLEDSAVYLCASSLRDFYTGEQFFGEGSRLTVL.

This clonotype occurred many times. The chain uses TRBV11-2 and TRBJ2-1; 9 bases agree with TRBD2. Germline V lookup: CDR1 SGHAT, CDR2 FQNNGV. V was pared by 4 bases and J by 8 bases, with 15 bases of the junction left unmatched. The CDR3 runs 17 residues. In nucleotides, the CDR3 is TGTGCCAGCAGCTCAATAATGGGACTAGCACCCTTCGATGAGCAGTTCTTC. Its translation is CASSSIMGLAPFDEQFF.

As concerns this clonotype: A much bigger clone sits one base away, suggesting this may be a read error. The chain is built from TRBV5-1 and TRBJ2-3, with 16 bases aligning to TRBD2. Per germline, CDR1 SGHRS and CDR2 YFSETQ. The CDR3 totals 17 residues. Here the CDR3 reads CASNLGTSGRGADTQYF. For the CDR3, the DNA is TGCGCCAGCAACTTGGGGACTAGCGGGAGGGGCGCAGATACGCAGTATTTT.

This chain links TRBV5-1 with TRBJ2-5; TRBD2 matches at 7 bases. This CDR3 is built from 18 residues. Germline V lookup: CDR1 SGHRS, CDR2 YFSETQ. V lost 2 bases, J lost 5 bases, and 18 bases stayed unmatched. As DNA, the CDR3 is TGCGCCAGCAGCTTCTCGGCGGCAGCGGGACCTGATTTGGAGACCCAGTACTTC. It codes for CASSFSAAAGPDLETQYF.

In this sample, this clonotype turned up many times. The chain joins TRBV7-8 to TRBJ1-2; D is undetermined. Germline CDR1 is SGHVS and CDR2 is FQNEAQ. Trimming left V 1 base short and J 1 base short, with 13 bases between. The CDR3 contains 16 residues. The CDR3 region is CASSLGYLNNNYGYTF. Written as DNA, the CDR3 is TGTGCCAGCAGCTTAGGGTACCTTAATAATAACTATGGCTACACCTTC.

The gene calls are TRBV5-1 and TRBJ1-4, with unresolved D. CDR1 and CDR2 (germline): SGHRS, YFSETQ. The CDR3 consists of 14 residues. Trimming cost V 1 base and J 5 bases, with 9 bases left between them. In DNA, the CDR3 is TGCGCCAGCAGCTTGCGGGAGCAAAATGAAAAACTGTTTTTT. Translating it yields CASSLREQNEKLFF. The full variable domain, its missing parts supplied by reference TRBV5-1 and TRBJ1-4, is KAGVTQTPRYLIKTRGQQVTLSCSPISGHRSVSWYQQTPGQGLQFLFEYFSETQRNKGNFPGRFSGRQFSNSRSEMNVSTLELGDSALYLCASSLREQNEKLFFGSGTQLSVL.

V is TRBV20-1 and J is TRBJ1-1; weak D call: TRBD1 (5 bases). The CDR3 is made up of 13 amino acids. Between the trimmed V and J ends, which lost 3 bases and 0 bases, there was a span of 8 bases. CDR1 is DFQATT and CDR2 is SNEGSKA in the germline V gene (reference sequence). In DNA, the CDR3 is TGCAGTGCTAGCGCGGACATGAACACTGAAGCTTTCTTT. Encoded protein: CSASADMNTEAFF.

For this clonotype: At one end, the junction sequence differs from germline, possibly due to a read error. This chain connects TRBV29-1 to TRBJ2-1, with a tentative D call TRBD2 (5 bases). Germline assignment: CDR1 SQVTM and CDR2 ANQGSEA. The CDR3 consists of 12 residues. The chain's CDR3 is CSVAGGLDEQFF. For the CDR3, the DNA is TGCAGTGTTGCGGGCGGCCTCGATGAGCAGTTCTTC.

This clonotype was counted at least ten times. The V and J genes are TRBV30 and TRBJ1-2; D not certain. This CDR3 comprises 11 residues. The germline V and J ends were trimmed by 0 bases and 6 bases, with 5 bases remaining between them. Germline loops: CDR1 GTSNPN, CDR2 SVGIG (reference sequence). CDR3 loop: CAWSVWDGYTF. The DNA of the CDR3 is TGTGCCTGGAGTGTATGGGATGGCTACACCTTC. Filled out from reference TRBV30 and TRBJ1-2, the complete variable domain reads SQTIHQWPATLVQPVGSPLSLECTVEGTSNPNLYWYRQAAGRGLQLLFYSVGIGQISSEVPQNLSASRPQDRQFILSSKKLLLSDSGFYLCAWSVWDGYTFGSGTRLTVV.

A few counts support this clonotype. The chain combines TRBV6-4 with TRBJ2-3; 12 bases are shared with TRBD2. The V gene's germline CDR1 is MRHNA and CDR2 SNTAGT. CDR3 size: 19 residues. V shed 10 bases and J 6 bases; nucleotides not matched to a gene: 23. CDR3 nucleotide sequence: TGTGCCATCCTCCCGACCGGACTAGCGGGAAGTCCCCTGGGGGATACGCAGTATTTT. Translation gives CAILPTGLAGSPLGDTQYF.

The chain recombines TRBV5-1 with TRBJ2-7, with D possibly TRBD2 on 6 matching bases. The germline V gene has CDR1 SGHRS and CDR2 YFSETQ. V dropped 4 bases and J dropped 0 bases, with 11 bases sitting between them. The CDR3 is 14 amino acids. The CDR3 DNA reads as TGCGCCAGCAGCGAAGTAGCGGACTCCTACGAGCAGTACTTC. It encodes CASSEVADSYEQYF.

This clonotype has just a few counts. The chain joins TRBV24-1 to TRBJ2-1; TRBD2 matches at 11 bases. Germline CDR1 and CDR2: KGHDR and SFDVKD. The CDR3 consists of 17 residues. V dropped 7 bases and J dropped 7; count of bases not matched to a gene: 14. CDR3 sequence reads: CATRGTSGHQSGNEQFF. The DNA of the CDR3 is TGTGCCACCAGAGGGACTAGCGGCCACCAATCCGGGAATGAGCAGTTCTTC.

The V call is TRBV5-1, the J call TRBJ1-2, with D possibly matching TRBD1 (6 bases). Between the trimmed V and J ends, which lost 0 bases and 3 bases, there was a span of 6 bases. The CDR3 consists of 13 residues. The germline V gene encodes CDR1 SGHRS and CDR2 YFSETQ. The CDR3 DNA reads TGCGCCAGCAGCTTGGACAGGGACTATGGCTACACCTTC. Its protein product is CASSLDRDYGYTF.

At least ten counts were recorded for this clonotype. J is TRBJ1-2 and V is TRBV2, with TRBD1 matching over 7 bases. The CDR3 has 14 amino acids. Germline-derived CDR1 and CDR2 are SNHLY and FYNNEI. The trim removed 6 bases at V and 3 bases at J, leaving 7 bases unmatched. CDR3 protein: CASRGGTADYGYTF. The DNA for the CDR3 is TGTGCCAGCAGGGGGGGGACAGCGGACTATGGCTACACCTTC.

In its sample, this clonotype was seen many times. The rearrangement joins TRBV20-1 to TRBJ2-1; either TRBD1 or TRBD2 may fit D (5 bases each). CDR1 is DFQATT and CDR2 is SNEGSKA in the germline V gene (reference sequence). This CDR3 is 17 amino acids long. Trimming shortened V by 0 bases and J by 0 bases, and 15 bases separated the two germline ends. This chain's CDR3 is CSARDSGGTRSYNEQFF. DNA for the CDR3: TGCAGTGCTAGAGATAGTGGGGGTACACGCTCCTACAATGAGCAGTTCTTC.

The table lists this clonotype with a few counts. The rearrangement joins TRBV6-1 to TRBJ2-1; tentatively, D is TRBD2 (5 bases). V was trimmed by 5 bases and J by 4 bases, leaving 6 bases between them. The germline CDR1 and CDR2 sequences are MNHNS and SASEGT. The CDR3 loop spans 12 amino acids. The CDR3 reads CASSRLYNEQFF. The CDR3 coding sequence is TGTGCCAGCAGTCGACTATACAATGAGCAGTTCTTC.

This chain joins TRBV12-3 or TRBV12-4 and TRBJ1-1, with a possible D match to TRBD1 (6 bases). V gave up 4 bases and J gave up 6 bases, with 9 bases separating them. The CDR3 is made up of 12 amino acids. CDR3 sequence: CASSSGAAEAFF. As DNA, the CDR3 is TGTGCCAGCAGTTCAGGGGCGGCTGAAGCTTTCTTT.

This clonotype was seen just once. A much more abundant neighbour one base away suggests this may be a read error. V and J are TRBV6-1 and TRBJ2-2, with a possible D match to TRBD2 (7 bases). V lost 7 bases and J lost 10, with 16 bases in between. The CDR3 is 13 residues long. Germline V gives CDR1 MNHNS, CDR2 SASEGT. Here the CDR3 reads CASTDGGRVELFF. In DNA form, the CDR3 reads TGTGCCAGCACGGACGGGGGGCGTGTGGAGCTGTTTTTT.